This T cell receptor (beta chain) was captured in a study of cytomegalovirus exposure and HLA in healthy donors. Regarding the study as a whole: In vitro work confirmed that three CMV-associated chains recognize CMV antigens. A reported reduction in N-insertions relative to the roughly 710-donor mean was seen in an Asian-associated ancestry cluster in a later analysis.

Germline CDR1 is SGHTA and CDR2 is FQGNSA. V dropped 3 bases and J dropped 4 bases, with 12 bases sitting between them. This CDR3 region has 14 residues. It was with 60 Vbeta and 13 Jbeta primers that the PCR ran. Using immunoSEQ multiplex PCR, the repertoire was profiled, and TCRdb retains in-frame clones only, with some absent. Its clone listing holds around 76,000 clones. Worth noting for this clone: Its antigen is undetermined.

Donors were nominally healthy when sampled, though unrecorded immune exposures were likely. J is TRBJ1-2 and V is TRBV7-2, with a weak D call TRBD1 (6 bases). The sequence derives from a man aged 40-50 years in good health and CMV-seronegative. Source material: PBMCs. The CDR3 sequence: CASSFRDNSYGYTF. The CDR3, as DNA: TGTGCCAGCAGCTTCCGGGACAATTCCTATGGCTACACCTTC.